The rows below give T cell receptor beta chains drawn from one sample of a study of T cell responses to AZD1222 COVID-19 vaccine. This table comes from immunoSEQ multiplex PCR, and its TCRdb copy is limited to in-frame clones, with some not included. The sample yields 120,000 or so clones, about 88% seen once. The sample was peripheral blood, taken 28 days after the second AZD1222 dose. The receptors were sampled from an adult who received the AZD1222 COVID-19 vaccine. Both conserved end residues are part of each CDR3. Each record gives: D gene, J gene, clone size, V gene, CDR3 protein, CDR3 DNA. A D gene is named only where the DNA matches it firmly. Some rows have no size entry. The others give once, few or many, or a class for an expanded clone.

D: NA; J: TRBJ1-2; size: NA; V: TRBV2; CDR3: CASNPEGNYGYTF; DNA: TGTGCCAGCAACCCGGAGGGGAACTATGGCTACACCTTC
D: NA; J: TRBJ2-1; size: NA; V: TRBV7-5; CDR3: CARSLVTDKANYNEQFF; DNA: TGTGCCAGAAGCTTAGTGACAGACAAAGCGAACTACAATGAGCAGTTCTTC
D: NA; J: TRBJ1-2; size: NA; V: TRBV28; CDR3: CASSSFGGKYYGYTF; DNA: TGTGCCAGCAGCTCCTTTGGGGGAAAATACTATGGCTACACCTTC
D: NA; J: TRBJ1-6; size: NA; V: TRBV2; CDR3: CASSGSRGDNSPLHF; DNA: TGTGCCAGCAGTGGATCCAGGGGAGATAATTCACCCCTCCACTTT
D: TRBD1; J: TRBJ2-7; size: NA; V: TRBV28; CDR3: CASSPSSTGSYEQYF; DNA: TGTGCCAGCAGTCCCAGTTCGACAGGGTCCTACGAGCAGTACTTC
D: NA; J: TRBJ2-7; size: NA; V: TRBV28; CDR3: CASSLKGEQYF; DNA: TGTGCCAGCAGTTTAAAGGGCGAGCAGTACTTC
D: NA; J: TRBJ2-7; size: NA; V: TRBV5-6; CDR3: CASSFLGSYSYEQYF; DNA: TGTGCCAGCAGCTTCCTCGGGTCTTATTCTTACGAGCAGTACTTC
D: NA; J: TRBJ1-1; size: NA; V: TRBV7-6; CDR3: CASSPTGGQGTEAFF; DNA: TGTGCCAGCAGCCCGACGGGGGGGCAAGGTACTGAAGCTTTCTTT
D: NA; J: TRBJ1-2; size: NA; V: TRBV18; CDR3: CASSPIKRSGVPRYGYTF; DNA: TGTGCCAGCTCACCTATCAAACGTTCAGGGGTCCCTAGGTATGGCTACACCTTC
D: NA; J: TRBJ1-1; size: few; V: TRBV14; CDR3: CASSVVGGTEAFF; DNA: TGTGCCAGCAGCGTGGTTGGGGGAACTGAAGCTTTCTTT
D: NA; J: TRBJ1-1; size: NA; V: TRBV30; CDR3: CAWSGAFGGNTEAFF; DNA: TGTGCCTGGAGTGGGGCCTTTGGGGGCAACACTGAAGCTTTCTTT
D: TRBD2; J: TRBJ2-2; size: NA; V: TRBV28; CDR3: CASSFEREVPTGELFF; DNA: TGTGCCAGCAGTTTCGAGCGGGAGGTACCCACCGGGGAGCTGTTTTTT
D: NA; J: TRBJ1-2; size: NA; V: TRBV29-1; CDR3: CSVEAPRQTNYGYTF; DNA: TGCAGCGTTGAAGCCCCCCGACAGACTAACTATGGCTACACCTTC
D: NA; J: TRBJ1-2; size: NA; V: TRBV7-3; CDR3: CASSSEGQPGYTF; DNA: TGTGCCAGCAGCTCAGAAGGACAGCCTGGCTACACCTTC
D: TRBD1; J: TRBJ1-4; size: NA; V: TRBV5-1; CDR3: CASSPTGYEKLFF; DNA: TGCGCCAGCAGCCCGACAGGGTATGAAAAACTGTTTTTT
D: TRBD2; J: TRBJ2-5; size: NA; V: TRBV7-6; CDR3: CASSLSGTSGETQYF; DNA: TGTGCCAGCAGCTTGTCCGGGACTAGCGGAGAGACCCAGTACTTC
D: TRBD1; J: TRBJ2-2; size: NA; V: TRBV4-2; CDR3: CASSQDLGQGGTGELFF; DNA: TGTGCCAGCAGCCAAGATCTAGGACAGGGTGGGACCGGGGAGCTGTTTTTT
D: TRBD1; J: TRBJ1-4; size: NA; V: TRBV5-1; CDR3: CASSRQGGNEKLFF; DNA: TGCGCCAGCAGCCGACAGGGGGGGAATGAAAAACTGTTTTTT
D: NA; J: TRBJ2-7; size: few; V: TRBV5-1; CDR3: CASSLIQGGYEQYF; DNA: TGCGCCAGCAGCTTGATACAGGGCGGGTACGAGCAGTACTTC